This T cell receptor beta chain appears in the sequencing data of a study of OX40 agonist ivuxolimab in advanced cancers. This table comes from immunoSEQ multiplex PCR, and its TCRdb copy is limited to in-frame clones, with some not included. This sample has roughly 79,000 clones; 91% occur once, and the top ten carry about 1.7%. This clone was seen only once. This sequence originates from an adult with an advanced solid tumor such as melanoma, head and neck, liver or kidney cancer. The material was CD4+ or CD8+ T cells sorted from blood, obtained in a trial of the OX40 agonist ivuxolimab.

The CDR3 spells CASSQLHGYTF. Written as DNA, the CDR3 is TGTGCCAGCAGTCAACTTCATGGCTACACCTTC. The rearrangement links TRBV28 to TRBJ1-2; D not resolved. Trimming removed 5 bases from V and 6 bases from J, with 7 bases in between. The CDR3 extends over 11 amino acids. The germline CDR1 and CDR2 sequences are MDHEN and SYDVKM.